Listed here are 28 T cell receptor beta chains from one sample, sequenced in a study of blood T cell repertoires in COVID-19. Assay: immunoSEQ multiplex PCR; the TCRdb copy retains only in-frame clones and omits some. The sample shows 310,000 or so clones, 87% of them seen only once. Source material: PBMCs or T cells enriched from blood (not recorded which). These receptors all stem from a woman aged 18-29 years who had recovered from COVID-19.

This clone was recorded once. The chain joins TRBV3-1 (or the pseudogene TRBV3-2) to TRBJ1-4; the match to TRBD1 covers 7 bases. This CDR3 comprises 17 residues. V dropped 4 bases and J dropped 6; count of bases not matched to a gene: 14. The germline CDR1 and CDR2 sequences are LGHDT and YNNKEL (reference sequence). CDR3 loop: CASSPPSRQGLDEKLFF. The CDR3 DNA follows: TGTGCCAGCAGCCCCCCTTCTCGACAGGGACTAGATGAAAAACTGTTTTTT.

The chain couples TRBV7-2 to TRBJ2-3, with D unresolved. CDR1 is SGHTA, CDR2 FQGNSA, per germline. Trimming shortened V by 3 bases and J by 4 bases, and 14 bases separated the two germline ends. The CDR3 has 15 amino acids. Here the CDR3 reads CASSFSSVGPDTQYF. The CDR3, as DNA: TGTGCCAGCAGCTTTAGCAGCGTCGGCCCAGATACGCAGTATTTT.

The genes are TRBV3-1 (or the pseudogene TRBV3-2) and TRBJ1-1; possibly TRBD1 for D (5 bases). The CDR3 is made up of 13 amino acids. Germline V CDR1 and CDR2: LGHDT, YNNKEL (reference sequence). Trimming shortened V by 7 bases and J by 3 bases, and 12 bases separated the two germline ends. CDR3 bases: TGTGCCAGCATCTCTGCGGGACACACTGAAGCTTTCTTT. Translating it yields CASISAGHTEAFF.

The chain recombines TRBV9 with TRBJ1-2; unclear D gene. Germline V gives CDR1 SGDLS, CDR2 YYNGEE. The V end lost 1 base, the J end lost 3 bases, and 4 bases lay between the germline ends. The CDR3 covers 12 residues. This chain's CDR3 is CASSVQDYGYTF. In DNA form, the CDR3 reads TGTGCCAGCAGCGTACAGGACTATGGCTACACCTTC. The full variable domain, rest sourced from reference TRBV9 and TRBJ1-2, is DSGVTQTPKHLITATGQRVTLRCSPRSGDLSVYWYQQSLDQGLQFLIQYYNGEERAKGNILERFSAQQFPDLHSELNLSSLELGDSALYFCASSVQDYGYTFGSGTRLTVV.

This chain links TRBV30 with TRBJ1-1; no definite D call. Trimming took 1 base from V and 2 from J, leaving 8 bases between them. From germline, CDR1 is GTSNPN and CDR2 SVGIG (reference sequence). The CDR3 spans 13 residues. Written as DNA, the CDR3 is TGTGCCTGGAGTGCCCGGGGAAACACTGAAGCTTTCTTT. It translates to CAWSARGNTEAFF.

This clone was recorded many times. The J gene is TRBJ2-3, the V gene TRBV7-2; D ambiguous. CDR1 and CDR2 from the germline V gene are SGHTA and FQGNSA. The CDR3 contains 15 residues. The V end was cut by 0 bases, the J end by 6 bases, with 13 bases between. Here the CDR3 DNA reads TGTGCCAGCAGCTTAGCGTTTCAGGCAGTGGATACGCAGTATTTT. This gives the protein CASSLAFQAVDTQYF.

The rearrangement uses TRBV7-2 and TRBJ2-7; D perhaps matches TRBD1 (5 bases). The CDR3 length is 15 residues. V dropped 0 bases and J dropped 5 bases, with 14 bases sitting between them. Germline V gene data show CDR1 as SGHTA and CDR2 as FQGNSA. The CDR3 loop reads CASSLALGQQHEQYF. CDR3 bases: TGTGCCAGCAGCTTAGCCTTAGGACAACAACACGAGCAGTACTTC. The full variable domain, rest sourced from reference TRBV7-2 and TRBJ2-7, is GAGVSQSPSNKVTEKGKDVELRCDPISGHTALYWYRQSLGQGLEFLIYFQGNSAPDKSGLPSDRFSAERTGGSVSTLTIQRTQQEDSAVYLCASSLALGQQHEQYFGPGTRLTVT.

The chain employs TRBV14 and TRBJ2-7; tentatively, D is TRBD2 (5 bases). V shed 0 bases and J shed 3 bases, with 15 bases lying between them. This CDR3 region has 16 residues. Germline V CDR1 and CDR2: SGHDN, FVKESK. The CDR3 bases are TGTGCCAGCAGCCAAGATTTGGGAGTGATGGACTACGAGCAGTACTTC. This sequence encodes CASSQDLGVMDYEQYF.

J is TRBJ2-7 and V is TRBV4-2, with TRBD2 matching over 9 bases. The CDR3 runs 17 residues. Germline CDR1 LGHNA, CDR2 YNFKEQ. The V gene end was trimmed by 3 bases and the J gene end by 4 bases; junction bases not matched to a gene: 13. The CDR3 reads CASSHSRSAGGAYEQYF. In DNA form, the CDR3 reads TGTGCCAGCAGCCACTCCAGGTCAGCGGGAGGTGCTTACGAGCAGTACTTC.

The chain uses TRBV6-5 and TRBJ1-1; TRBD1 agrees at 8 bases. The germline V gene has CDR1 MNHEY and CDR2 SVGAGI. CDR3 length: 15 residues. J was trimmed by 1 base and V by 3 bases; bases with no gene match: 4. The chain's CDR3 is CASSYTGGANTEAFF. The DNA of the CDR3 is TGTGCCAGCAGTTATACAGGGGGGGCGAACACTGAAGCTTTCTTT.

The chain links TRBV10-2 to TRBJ1-1; D remains ambiguous. The ends were cut back, 0 bases at V and 6 bases at J, with 5 bases in the middle. There are 12 residues in the CDR3. The germline gives CDR1 WSHSY, CDR2 SAAADI. The CDR3 sequence is CASSESPAEAFF. The CDR3 region has the DNA TGCGCCAGCAGTGAGTCGCCGGCTGAAGCTTTCTTT.

Notes on this clone: Within the sample, other DNA sequences also encode this same CDR3. The V and J genes are TRBV7-2 and TRBJ1-1; no clear D gene. The V end lost 1 base, the J end lost 1 base, and 4 bases lay between the germline ends. This CDR3 is built from 13 residues. CDR1 and CDR2 (germline): SGHTA, FQGNSA. Here the CDR3 reads CASSLERNTEAFF. In nucleotides, the CDR3 is TGTGCCAGCAGCTTAGAGCGGAACACTGAAGCTTTCTTT. Supplemented by reference TRBV7-2 and TRBJ1-1, the full variable domain reads GAGVSQSPSNKVTEKGKDVELRCDPISGHTALYWYRQSLGQGLEFLIYFQGNSAPDKSGLPSDRFSAERTGGSVSTLTIQRTQQEDSAVYLCASSLERNTEAFFGQGTRLTVV.

This sequence joins TRBV5-5 and TRBJ1-1; D is perhaps TRBD1 (6 bases). This CDR3 region has 16 residues. The V and J ends lost 3 bases and 4 bases respectively, with 19 bases between them. CDR1 SGHKS and CDR2 YYEKEE come from the germline V gene (reference sequence). The CDR3 coding sequence is TGTGCCAGCAGCTCTTTAACCTCTCACAGGGCCACTGAAGCTTTCTTT. Translating it yields CASSSLTSHRATEAFF.

This sequence joins TRBV5-1 and TRBJ2-1; 11 bases align to TRBD2. The ends lost 4 bases at V and 4 bases at J; junction bases unmatched: 4. There are 15 residues in the CDR3. Germline CDR1 is SGHRS and CDR2 is YFSETQ. The CDR3, as DNA: TGCGCCAGCAGCCCCGGGACTAGCGGATACAATGAGCAGTTCTTC. Encoded protein: CASSPGTSGYNEQFF. The whole variable domain, filled in from reference TRBV5-1 and TRBJ2-1, reads KAGVTQTPRYLIKTRGQQVTLSCSPISGHRSVSWYQQTPGQGLQFLFEYFSETQRNKGNFPGRFSGRQFSNSRSEMNVSTLELGDSALYLCASSPGTSGYNEQFFGPGTRLTVL.

The rearrangement joins TRBV3-1 (or the pseudogene TRBV3-2) to TRBJ2-7, with 8 nucleotides matching TRBD1. The CDR3 has 17 residues. V was clipped by 1 base and J by 0 bases; unmatched bases: 8. Per the germline V gene, CDR1 is LGHDT and CDR2 is YNNKEL (reference sequence). Here the CDR3 DNA reads TGTGCCAGCAGCCAAGCCCGGGACAGGCAGAGCTCCTACGAGCAGTACTTC. Its protein is CASSQARDRQSSYEQYF.

This rearrangement joins TRBV6-2 or TRBV6-3 to TRBJ1-2, with D unclear. The germline gives CDR1 MNHEY, CDR2 SVGEGT. V lost 2 bases to trimming and J lost 4 bases, with 20 bases between them. This CDR3 comprises 17 residues. The CDR3 here is CASSYRQAPSSSYGYTF. For the CDR3, the DNA is TGTGCCAGCAGTTACCGCCAGGCCCCATCGTCCTCCTATGGCTACACCTTC.

The CDR3 loop reads CASSSSGAAGYNEQFF. CDR3 coding DNA: TGTGCCAGCAGCTCTAGTGGGGCAGCCGGGTACAATGAGCAGTTCTTC. J is TRBJ2-1 and V is TRBV7-9, with a weak D call TRBD1 (5 bases). Germline loops: CDR1 SEHNR, CDR2 FQNEAQ (reference sequence). Trimming shortened V by 4 bases and J by 4 bases, and 17 bases separated the two germline ends. This CDR3 is built from 16 residues.

This chain uses TRBV25-1 with TRBJ2-3; TRBD1 aligns across 7 bases. Germline V gene lookup returns CDR1 MGHDK and CDR2 SYGVNS. V shed 4 bases and J 4 bases; nucleotides not matched to a gene: 5. CDR3 size: 14 residues. CDR3 protein: CASSVPTGPDTQYF. CDR3 in DNA: TGTGCCAGCAGTGTACCGACAGGGCCAGATACGCAGTATTTT.

V usage is TRBV11-3 and J usage is TRBJ2-1, with 8 bases lining up with TRBD2. CDR1 is SGHNT, CDR2 YENEEA, per germline. V trimming: 5 bases; J trimming: 7 bases; junction bases outside the gene matches: 10. This CDR3 has 15 amino acids. CDR3 amino acids: CASSLLGGGRNEQFF. The CDR3 region has the DNA TGTGCCAGCAGCCTCCTGGGGGGCGGGAGGAATGAGCAGTTCTTC.

The gene calls are TRBV30 and TRBJ1-4; TRBD1 matches 8 bases. The J segment lost 5 bases and the V segment lost 4 bases, leaving 9 bases of the junction unmatched. This CDR3 contains 15 residues. Germline values: CDR1 GTSNPN, CDR2 SVGIG (reference sequence). The CDR3 loop reads CAWKPPGQENEKLFF. CDR3 nucleotides: TGTGCCTGGAAGCCCCCGGGACAGGAAAATGAAAAACTGTTTTTT.

The chain carries TRBV7-2 and TRBJ1-2; D might be TRBD1 (5 bases). CDR1 SGHTA and CDR2 FQGNSA come from the germline V gene. V was clipped by 5 bases and J by 4 bases, with 11 bases between them. There are 13 residues in the CDR3. CDR3 sequence reads: CASSLGHSYGYTF. Here the CDR3 DNA reads TGTGCCAGCAGCCTAGGACATAGCTATGGCTACACCTTC. The whole variable domain, remainder taken from reference TRBV7-2 and TRBJ1-2, is GAGVSQSPSNKVTEKGKDVELRCDPISGHTALYWYRQSLGQGLEFLIYFQGNSAPDKSGLPSDRFSAERTGGSVSTLTIQRTQQEDSAVYLCASSLGHSYGYTFGSGTRLTVV.

The rearrangement uses TRBV28 and TRBJ2-7; 9 nucleotides line up with TRBD2. Looked up from germline, CDR1 is MDHEN and CDR2 is SYDVKM. CDR3 length equals 14 residues. The V segment lost 6 bases and the J segment 4 bases; nucleotides outside the gene matches: 7. The CDR3 region has the DNA TGTGCCAGCAGGCCCCCGGGACTAGCTTACGAGCAGTACTTC. Residues: CASRPPGLAYEQYF.

The table lists this clone with a count of one. The chain's CDR3 is CASSPRRGGDEQYF. Written as DNA, the CDR3 is TGTGCCAGCTCACCGAGGCGGGGGGGCGACGAGCAGTACTTC. The chain carries TRBV18 and TRBJ2-7, with 9 nucleotides matching TRBD2. With 3 bases clipped from V and 5 bases from J, the junction kept 5 bases outside the gene matches. The CDR3 runs to 14 residues. Per germline, CDR1 KGHSH and CDR2 LQKENI. The variable domain in full, completed from reference TRBV18 and TRBJ2-7, reads NAGVMQNPRHLVRRRGQEARLRCSPMKGHSHVYWYRQLPEEGLKFMVYLQKENIIDESGMPKERFSAEFPKEGPSILRIQQVVRGDSAAYFCASSPRRGGDEQYFGPGTRLTVT.

V usage is TRBV3-1 (or the pseudogene TRBV3-2) and J usage is TRBJ2-2; D remains unclear. V gave up 6 bases and J gave up 8 bases, with 7 bases separating them. CDR3 size: 11 residues. CDR1 and CDR2 from the germline V gene are LGHDT and YNNKEL (reference sequence). CDR3 sequence: CASRNEGELFF. CDR3 nucleotide sequence: TGTGCCAGCAGGAATGAGGGGGAGCTGTTTTTT.

V and J are TRBV6-2 or TRBV6-3 and TRBJ2-7; TRBD2 matches at 11 bases. The germline CDR1 and CDR2 sequences are MNHEY and SVGEGT. J gave up 0 bases and V 0 bases, and 7 bases lay outside the gene matches. The CDR3 sequence is 18 residues long. CDR3 DNA sequence: TGTGCCAGCAGTTACTCGAACCTAGCGGGAGGATACTCCTACGAGCAGTACTTC. Protein: CASSYSNLAGGYSYEQYF.

This clone was detected a few times. The rearrangement joins TRBV30 to TRBJ2-5; D ambiguous. The CDR3 sequence is 13 residues long. V was cut by 0 bases and J by 4 bases, with 9 bases left in between. CDR1 GTSNPN and CDR2 SVGIG come from the germline V gene (reference sequence). The CDR3 here is CAWSVRLRETQYF. The CDR3, as DNA: TGTGCCTGGAGTGTACGGTTAAGAGAGACCCAGTACTTC.

J is TRBJ1-2 and V is TRBV5-6; possibly TRBD1 for D (6 bases). The V end was cut by 4 bases, the J end by 10 bases, with 32 bases between. Looked up from germline, CDR1 is SGHDT and CDR2 is YYEEEE. This CDR3 spans 18 amino acids. The CDR3 nucleotides are TGTGCCAGCAGCCGAGAAACTTTTCGGGACATTGGGGAATGGTTCTACACCTTC. It encodes CASSRETFRDIGEWFYTF.

The chain carries TRBV25-1 and TRBJ2-1; 11 nucleotides agree with TRBD2. Trimming at V came to 5 bases and at J to 7 bases, leaving 7 bases not matched to a gene. The CDR3 is 15 residues long. Germline V gene lookup returns CDR1 MGHDK and CDR2 SYGVNS. This CDR3 reads CASSRRLAGQNEQFF. DNA for the CDR3: TGTGCCAGCAGTCGACGACTAGCGGGACAAAATGAGCAGTTCTTC.